This T cell receptor (beta chain) was identified in a study of T-cell memory formation after mild COVID-19. Study information: Clustering of TCRs was largely donor specific.

Findings of the study overall: The study found balanced CD4/CD8 in clones contracting day 15 to 85 and a CD4+ lean in later expanders. CD4+ clones that contracted lay mainly in CM and EM; CD8+ ones lay in EMRA.

Using constant-segment primers, 5'RACE produced TCR alpha and TCR beta cDNA libraries carrying sample barcodes and UMIs. One entry per CDR3 protein results from TCRdb running MiXCR on the 5' RACE reads. The sample lists hundreds of thousands of distinct CDR3 sequences, around 13% occurring once. This clonotype was found a few times. Its specificity is unknown. Germline values: CDR1 MNHNY, CDR2 SVGAGI (reference sequence). V was clipped by 4 bases and J by 5 bases; unmatched bases: 4. This CDR3 comprises 15 residues. Sequenced input: PBMCs or a T cell subset sorted from them (not recorded which). The chain uses TRBV6-6 and TRBJ2-5, with 13 bases identical to TRBD2. The receptor was derived from a man between 18 and 29 years old who had mild COVID-19 (a few samples of this study predate the infection). Cell type and time point are not known. CDR3: CASSSPLAGGETQYF. DNA for the CDR3: TGTGCCAGCAGTTCGCCACTAGCGGGGGGGGAGACCCAGTACTTC.